The table lists the clone carrying this T cell receptor (beta chain) with a few counts. The data originate from a study of blood T cell repertoires in COVID-19. Across the whole study: Sample material is recorded as cDNA or gDNA derived from T cells, B-cell-depleted T cells, or PBMCs.

Sequencing used immunoSEQ multiplex PCR; TCRdb keeps in-frame clones, though not all of them. The sample has under 55,000 clones; 84% are singletons. Sequences were obtained from peripheral blood. This sequence was found in a man aged 50 to 59 with acute or convalescent COVID-19.

Written as DNA, the CDR3 is TGTGCCAGCAGCCTAGGGGGCGATCAGCCCCAGCATTTT. This translates into CASSLGGDQPQHF. V is TRBV27 and J is TRBJ1-5, with 7 positions matching TRBD1. The trim removed 6 bases at V and 5 bases at J, leaving 4 bases unmatched. The CDR3 spans 13 residues. Germline V gene data show CDR1 as MNHEY and CDR2 as SMNVEV (reference sequence).